This note documents a single T cell receptor (beta chain) sequence. Methods used by the authors: Cell counts per sample came from amplifying reference gene primers. Measured with immunoSEQ multiplex PCR; TCRdb has only the in-frame clones, and not every one. V and J calls and clone size are copied from that table; D and trimming were computed from the DNA. The table has 55,000 to 65,000 clones, around 87% seen once; the top ten hold roughly a tenth. The source of the sample is a study of blood T cell repertoires in COVID-19. The overall study: Sites across the United States, Italy and Spain contributed samples from acute and convalescent COVID-19. Sources were T cells, B-cell-depleted T cells, or PBMCs; the material itself was cDNA or gDNA.

J gave up 1 base and V 3 bases, and 5 bases lay outside the gene matches. Germline-derived CDR1 and CDR2 are WNHNN and SYGVQD (reference sequence). This CDR3 spans 15 amino acids. The specimen was peripheral blood. The chain carries TRBV10-1 and TRBJ1-1, with 7 bases identical to TRBD1. This TCR derives from a human donor with acute or convalescent COVID-19. The donor label of this sample is uncertain. The CDR3 DNA is TGCGCCAGCAGTGAAGGGAACAGGGGGAACACTGAAGCTTTCTTT. Its translation is CASSEGNRGNTEAFF.